The clone carrying this T cell receptor beta chain has ten or more counts. This record comes from a study of T cells in Graves' hyperthyroidism and ophthalmopathy. Amplification of TCR beta CDR3 regions was performed using RNA transcripts as template. The TCR CDR3 first-round RT-PCR relied on the HTBI primer set. TCRdb re-called the multiplex PCR reads through MiXCR, storing one row per CDR3 protein. The sample lists some 440,000 distinct CDR3 sequences, around 16% occurring once. The CDR3 consists of 13 residues. Germline V CDR1 and CDR2: LGHDT, YNNKEL (reference sequence). V lost 3 bases and J lost 4, with 9 bases in between.

The V and J genes are TRBV3-1 and TRBJ1-1; no clear D gene. This TCR was recovered from a woman aged 18-29 years with Graves' hyperthyroidism. The sample was blood. DNA for the CDR3: TGTGCCAGCAGCCAGGCATCGGGCACTGAAGCTTTCTTT. This encodes CASSQASGTEAFF.